The 24 T cell receptor beta chains below were found in one sample sequenced in a study of Graves' ophthalmopathy and Graves' hyperthyroidism. RNA transcripts were the template, and TCR beta CDR3 regions were amplified from them. RT-PCR with HTBI primers came first, then second-round multiplex PCR. TCRdb re-called the multiplex PCR reads through MiXCR, storing one row per CDR3 protein. The sample carries roughly 400,000 distinct CDR3 sequences, about 15% recorded once. Sample: peripheral blood. The receptors stem from an adult woman with stable Graves' hyperthyroidism.

The table lists this clonotype with many counts. The chain employs TRBV6-1 and TRBJ2-4; either TRBD1 or TRBD2 may supply D (5 bases each). This CDR3 comprises 15 residues. The V and J ends lost 7 bases and 0 bases respectively, with 13 bases between them. CDR1 and CDR2 (germline): MNHNS, SASEGT. The CDR3 reads CASKRKGTAKNIQYF. CDR3 sequence (DNA): TGTGCCAGCAAACGCAAGGGGACAGCCAAAAACATTCAGTACTTC.

Points on this clonotype: Just one base apart from a much larger clone, this may be a read error. The V gene is TRBV15, the J gene TRBJ1-5, with D perhaps TRBD1 (6 bases). V was shortened by 6 bases and J by 7 bases, with 16 bases between the two germline ends. Germline CDR1 reads LNHNV; CDR2 reads YYDKDF (reference sequence). The CDR3 sequence is 14 residues long. Written as DNA, the CDR3 is TGTGCCACCAGGAGAACAGGGATAGGCCAGCCCCAGCATTTT. Protein: CATRRTGIGQPQHF.

This clonotype turned up a few times. One end of the junction varies from germline; a read error may be responsible. This chain connects TRBV7-8 to TRBJ2-4; 16 bases agree with TRBD2. Germline V lookup: CDR1 SGHVS, CDR2 FQNEAQ. The CDR3 extends over 20 amino acids. CDR3 protein: CASSLVVGTSGRGVRNIKYF. The CDR3 DNA sequence: TGTGCCAGCAGCTTAGTCGTAGGGACTAGCGGGAGGGGGGTCAGAAACATTAAGTACTTC. The full variable domain, with the rest looked up from reference TRBV7-8 and TRBJ2-4, is GAGVSQSPRYKVAKRGQDVALRCDPISGHVSLFWYQQALGQGPEFLTYFQNEAQLDKSGLPSDRFFAERPEGSVSTLKIQRTQQEDSAVYLCASSLVVGTSGRGVRNIKYFGAGTRLSVL.

The sample holds many counts of this clonotype. The chain employs TRBV12-3 or TRBV12-4 and TRBJ1-1; unclear D gene. The CDR3 length is 14 residues. V was cut by 1 base and J by 9 bases, with 15 bases left in between. This CDR3 reads CASSLGGARRQAFF. CDR3 sequence (DNA): TGTGCCAGCAGTTTAGGAGGAGCGCGAAGACAAGCTTTCTTT.

This clonotype was seen only a few times. The CDR3 loop is CASGDLAVVGETQYF. The DNA for the CDR3 is TGTGCCAGCGGGGATCTAGCGGTCGTCGGGGAGACCCAGTACTTC. V and J are TRBV3-1 and TRBJ2-5; 7 bases are shared with TRBD2. The CDR3 runs to 15 residues. Losses at the gene ends were 8 bases for V and 5 bases for J; bases not matched to a gene: 14. From germline, CDR1 is LGHDT and CDR2 YNNKEL (reference sequence).

The CDR3 here is CASSPVESGGYTF. The CDR3 DNA reads TGTGCCAGCTCACCAGTCGAGTCGGGCGGTTACACCTTC. The chain has TRBV12-3 or TRBV12-4 and TRBJ1-2; unclear D gene. CDR3 length: 13 amino acids. V was trimmed by 8 bases and J by 11 bases, leaving 21 bases between them.

Note on this clonotype: It is likely a read error, because the conserved phenylalanine at the end of the CDR3 is missing. The chain has TRBV2 and TRBJ2-5, with D hard to call. The ends were cut back, 5 bases at V and 1 base at J, with 8 bases in the middle. The CDR3 consists of 13 residues. Germline V lookup: CDR1 SNHLY, CDR2 FYNNEI. The CDR3 DNA sequence: TGTGCCAGCAGTAAGGAAATCCAAGAGACCCAGTACATC. Protein: CASSKEIQETQYI.

This chain uses TRBV12-3 or TRBV12-4 with TRBJ1-5; a weak D match, TRBD1 (5 bases). V was clipped by 3 bases and J by 7 bases, with 13 bases between them. The CDR3 spans 14 residues. The CDR3 sequence is CASSFQGGRQPQHF. DNA of the CDR3: TGTGCCAGCAGTTTTCAGGGTGGGCGGCAGCCCCAGCATTTT.

The V gene is TRBV12-3 or TRBV12-4, the J gene TRBJ2-7; no reliable D call. The V end was cut by 6 bases, the J end by 8 bases, with 14 bases between. The CDR3 has 12 amino acids. The CDR3 DNA reads TGTGCCAGCAGCCCTGCCCCTACGAAGCAGTACTTC. Protein product: CASSPAPTKQYF.

This clonotype was recorded many times. The gene calls are TRBV6-2 or TRBV6-3 and TRBJ2-7, with 12 bases identical to TRBD2. V was pared by 2 bases and J by 0 bases, with 11 bases of the junction left unmatched. The CDR3 is 19 residues long. The germline CDR1 and CDR2 sequences are MNHEY and SVGEGT. The CDR3 is CASSYVLAGGSRSSYEQYF. CDR3 sequence (DNA): TGTGCCAGCAGTTACGTACTAGCGGGAGGATCCCGCAGCTCCTACGAGCAGTACTTC.

Turning to this clonotype: Just one base apart from a much larger clone, this may be a read error. V usage is TRBV20-1 and J usage is TRBJ2-5, with 10 nucleotides matching TRBD2. The CDR3 runs to 14 residues. Germline V gene data show CDR1 as DFQATT and CDR2 as SNEGSKA (reference sequence). The CDR3 sequence: CSAGPTSGEESQYF. As DNA, the CDR3 is TGCAGTGCTGGTCCTACTAGCGGGGAAGAGAGCCAGTACTTC.

The chain links TRBV20-1 to TRBJ1-1, with D maybe TRBD1 (5 bases). Germline CDR1 reads DFQATT; CDR2 reads SNEGSKA (reference sequence). V was trimmed by 1 base and J by 2 bases, leaving 11 bases between them. The CDR3 loop spans 14 amino acids. Here the CDR3 reads CSARGERGNTEAFF. CDR3 sequence (DNA): TGCAGTGCTAGAGGGGAGAGGGGTAACACTGAAGCTTTCTTT.

This clonotype was found many times. This chain connects TRBV27 to TRBJ2-7; 9 bases agree with TRBD2. The germline V gene has CDR1 MNHEY and CDR2 SMNVEV (reference sequence). V lost 1 base and J lost 2; bases outside the gene matches: 3. The CDR3 runs 15 residues. The CDR3 loop reads CASSLLASGTYEQYF. The CDR3 region has the DNA TGTGCCAGCAGTTTATTGGCTAGCGGGACCTACGAGCAGTACTTC.

The sample holds many counts of this clonotype. CDR3 in amino acids: CASSMDSRSSYEQYF. CDR3 coding DNA: TGTGCCAGTAGTATGGATAGCCGGAGCTCCTACGAGCAGTACTTC. The rearrangement links TRBV19 to TRBJ2-7; D remains ambiguous. V was shortened by 3 bases and J by 0 bases, with 12 bases between the two germline ends. Germline CDR1 reads LNHDA; CDR2 reads SQIVND (reference sequence). This CDR3 is 15 amino acids long. The full variable domain, its missing parts supplied by reference TRBV19 and TRBJ2-7, is DGGITQSPKYLFRKEGQNVTLSCEQNLNHDAMYWYRQDPGQGLRLIYYSQIVNDFQKGDIAEGYSVSREKKESFPLTVTSAQKNPTAFYLCASSMDSRSSYEQYFGPGTRLTVT.

In this sample, this clonotype turned up many times. V and J are TRBV12-3 or TRBV12-4 and TRBJ2-7, with 7 bases that match TRBD1. The CDR3 consists of 13 residues. Trimming removed 3 bases from V and 5 bases from J; junction bases left unmatched: 4. CDR3 region: CASSLYRGDEQYF. The CDR3 bases are TGTGCCAGCAGTTTGTACAGGGGAGACGAGCAGTACTTC.

Many counts were recorded for this clonotype. The V call is TRBV28, the J call TRBJ2-7; D is unclear. This CDR3 has 13 residues. Germline CDR1 reads MDHEN; CDR2 reads SYDVKM. The ends were cut back, 2 bases at V and 2 bases at J, with 7 bases in the middle. CDR3 coding DNA: TGTGCCAGCAGTTTAAACAGCCCCTACGAGCAGTACTTC. As protein: CASSLNSPYEQYF. Based on the CDR3 plus reference TRBV28 and TRBJ2-7, the full variable domain is DVKVTQSSRYLVKRTGEKVFLECVQDMDHENMFWYRQDPGLGLRLIYFSYDVKMKEKGDIPEGYSVSREKKERFSLILESASTNQTSMYLCASSLNSPYEQYFGPGTRLTVT.

With respect to this clonotype: Compared with germline, one end of the junction differs, possibly owing to a read error. This chain joins TRBV6-5 and TRBJ2-7, with 7 bases lining up with TRBD2. The germline gives CDR1 MNHEY, CDR2 SVGAGI. There are 14 residues in the CDR3. CDR3 in DNA: TGTTCCAGCAGTTACAAAGCCCGGGACTACGAGGAGTACTTC. It yields the protein CSSSYKARDYEEYF.

This clonotype was detected ten times or more. V and J are TRBV7-9 and TRBJ2-7, with TRBD2 matching over 11 bases. CDR3 length equals 16 residues. V dropped 1 base and J dropped 6; count of bases not matched to a gene: 8. The germline V gene has CDR1 SEHNR and CDR2 FQNEAQ (reference sequence). The CDR3 is CASSLGFRLAGSEQYF. Written as DNA, the CDR3 is TGTGCCAGCAGCTTAGGATTCCGACTAGCGGGAAGCGAGCAGTACTTC.

This clonotype came up many times. The chain recombines TRBV30 with TRBJ2-2; D is ambiguous. V lost 0 bases and J lost 2, with 7 bases in between. Germline CDR1 and CDR2: GTSNPN and SVGIG (reference sequence). The CDR3 covers 14 residues. In nucleotides, the CDR3 is TGTGCCTGGAGTGTACTTGCTAACACCGGGGAGCTGTTTTTT. This sequence encodes CAWSVLANTGELFF.

The V gene is TRBV11-2, the J gene TRBJ2-5; 15 bases are shared with TRBD2. Germline V gene sequence: CDR1 SGHAT, CDR2 FQNNGV. This CDR3 is built from 16 residues. V shed 5 bases, J shed 7 bases, and the junction held 8 bases outside the gene matches. The CDR3 sequence is CASSPRTSGGATTQYF. For the CDR3, the DNA is TGTGCCAGCAGCCCAAGGACTAGCGGGGGGGCCACGACCCAGTACTTC. Full variable domain (remainder filled in from reference TRBV11-2 and TRBJ2-5): EAGVAQSPRYKIIEKRQSVAFWCNPISGHATLYWYQQILGQGPKLLIQFQNNGVVDDSQLPKDRFSAERLKGVDSTLKIQPAKLEDSAVYLCASSPRTSGGATTQYFGPGTRLLVL.

This clonotype was counted a few times. The chain couples TRBV11-2 to TRBJ2-3; TRBD2 aligns across 7 bases. V lost 3 bases to trimming and J lost 0 bases; unmatched junction nucleotides: 6. CDR1 SGHAT and CDR2 FQNNGV come from the germline V gene. The CDR3 covers 16 residues. The CDR3 DNA sequence: TGTGCCAGCAGCTTTAGGACTAGTGGGAGCACAGATACGCAGTATTTT. This translates into CASSFRTSGSTDTQYF.

As to this clonotype: A read error is possible here, since a much larger clone lies one base away. The J gene is TRBJ2-2, the V gene TRBV24-1; the match to TRBD2 covers 9 bases. The CDR3 extends over 17 amino acids. Germline V gene data show CDR1 as KGHDR and CDR2 as SFDVKD. Trimming removed 2 bases from V and 9 bases from J; junction bases left unmatched: 12. The CDR3 coding sequence is TGTGCCACCAGTGATTCGTCTGGCGGGAGGGCCCTCAGGGAGCTGTTTTTT. Translated: CATSDSSGGRALRELFF.

As for this clonotype: This could be a read error, since a much larger clone is one nucleotide away. The conserved final phenylalanine or tryptophan is absent from the CDR3, which likely points to a read error. The CDR3, as DNA: TGTGCCATCAGTGGCGAGACGGGACAGTCCGGGGAGCTGTTTTTG. Translated, it gives CAISGETGQSGELFL. The V call is TRBV10-3, the J call TRBJ2-2; 7 bases are shared with TRBD1. V was pared by 4 bases and J by 6 bases, with 8 bases of the junction left unmatched. Per the germline V gene, CDR1 is ENHRY and CDR2 is SYGVKD. This CDR3 spans 15 amino acids.

A few counts support this clonotype. It may be a read error: a sequence one base away is much more abundant. The chain employs TRBV7-9 and TRBJ1-6, with a tentative D call TRBD1 (6 bases). Germline V gene lookup returns CDR1 SEHNR and CDR2 FQNEAQ (reference sequence). The CDR3 extends over 14 amino acids. CDR3: CASSLTGFSSHLHF. The CDR3 DNA follows: TGTGCCAGCAGCTTAACAGGGTTTTCTTCACACCTCCACTTT.